Below, 13 T cell receptor beta chains from the same sample are listed, as sequenced in a study of TIL therapy for anti-PD-1-resistant metastatic lung cancer. The libraries were made with immunoSEQ v3. Some clones are missing from TCRdb's copy, which holds only in-frame ones; the method was immunoSEQ multiplex PCR. The data show 55,000 or so clones, roughly 77% seen once. Time point in this sample: pre-treatment sample, taken before nivolumab and TIL therapy. The sequenced sample was blood, obtained at baseline. The receptors come from a person aged 25 to 80 with non-small cell lung cancer.

This sequence joins TRBV11-3 and TRBJ2-1; TRBD2 agrees at 8 bases. The germline V gene encodes CDR1 SGHNT and CDR2 YENEEA. V gave up 6 bases and J gave up 5 bases; unmatched junction bases: 6. The CDR3 covers 14 residues. In nucleotides, the CDR3 is TGTGCCAGCAGTACGGGAGGGCCAAACAATGAGCAGTTCTTC. Translated, it gives CASSTGGPNNEQFF.

This clone has just one count. The V gene is TRBV7-9, the J gene TRBJ2-7; TRBD2 matches 14 bases. V shed 3 bases, J shed 4 bases, and the junction held 8 bases outside the gene matches. CDR1 and CDR2 (germline): SEHNR, FQNEAQ (reference sequence). CDR3 size: 17 residues. DNA for the CDR3: TGTGCCAGCAGCTTCGGACTAGCGGGAGGACGGTCATACGAGCAGTACTTC. It specifies CASSFGLAGGRSYEQYF.

This chain links TRBV9 with TRBJ2-7, with 7 bases identical to TRBD1. CDR1 and CDR2 from the germline V gene are SGDLS and YYNGEE. The CDR3 extends over 14 amino acids. Trimming cost V 2 bases and J 0 bases; bases outside gene matches: 2. In DNA form, the CDR3 reads TGTGCCAGCAGCGTCCGGGACAGCTCCTACGAGCAGTACTTC. Translation gives CASSVRDSSYEQYF.

The rearrangement links TRBV4-3 to TRBJ1-2, with D possibly matching TRBD1 (5 bases). Per germline, CDR1 LGHNA and CDR2 YSLEER. Trimming pared 3 bases from V and 5 bases from J, leaving 10 bases between. This CDR3 is built from 13 residues. The CDR3 nucleotides are TGCGCCAGCAGCCATACAGGATCTTATGGCTACACCTTC. Amino acid sequence: CASSHTGSYGYTF.

The genes are TRBV29-1 and TRBJ2-7; 9 positions agree with TRBD1. V lost 3 bases and J lost 1; bases outside the gene matches: 13. The CDR3 loop spans 17 amino acids. Germline V lookup: CDR1 SQVTM, CDR2 ANQGSEA. The CDR3 sequence: CSVDREPSGTGSYEQYF. CDR3 coding DNA: TGCAGCGTTGATCGTGAACCCTCCGGGACAGGGTCCTACGAGCAGTACTTC.

V usage is TRBV6-5 and J usage is TRBJ1-6, with 9 bases identical to TRBD1. The CDR3 is 15 amino acids. The ends lost 5 bases at V and 8 bases at J; junction bases unmatched: 7. Germline V gives CDR1 MNHEY, CDR2 SVGAGI. The CDR3 DNA sequence: TGTGCCAGCAGTCCGGGACAGGGCGTCGATTCACCCCTCCACTTT. Its protein product is CASSPGQGVDSPLHF.

The chain carries TRBV5-1 and TRBJ2-5; possibly TRBD2 for D (7 bases). Trimming cost V 0 bases and J 5 bases, with 17 bases left between them. From germline, CDR1 is SGHRS and CDR2 YFSETQ. The CDR3 runs 16 residues. The CDR3 loop is CASSLEVGGRGETQYF. The CDR3 bases are TGCGCCAGCAGCTTGGAAGTGGGGGGGCGCGGGGAGACCCAGTACTTC.

This clone was observed a few times. The chain joins TRBV11-2 to TRBJ2-2; 7 nucleotides line up with TRBD1. The CDR3 covers 18 residues. The germline gives CDR1 SGHAT, CDR2 FQNNGV. J was trimmed by 3 bases and V by 5 bases; bases with no gene match: 15. As DNA, the CDR3 is TGTGCCAGCAGCCAGGGGGAAGCATTCACCGTGGACACCGGGGAGCTGTTTTTT. This sequence encodes CASSQGEAFTVDTGELFF.

The V call is TRBV30, the J call TRBJ1-5; TRBD1 agrees at 9 bases. Germline V gene lookup returns CDR1 GTSNPN and CDR2 SVGIG (reference sequence). The V segment lost 1 base and the J segment 0 bases; nucleotides outside the gene matches: 10. The CDR3 is made up of 18 amino acids. The CDR3 spells CAWSGRTGAKSSNQPQHF. DNA of the CDR3: TGTGCCTGGAGTGGCCGGACAGGGGCCAAATCTAGCAATCAGCCCCAGCATTTT.

This clone was seen just once. J is TRBJ2-7 and V is TRBV4-3, with TRBD1 matching 8 bases. The ends lost 4 bases at V and 0 bases at J; junction bases unmatched: 8. The germline gives CDR1 LGHNA, CDR2 YSLEER. This CDR3 is built from 16 residues. CDR3 sequence (DNA): TGCGCCAGCAGCCGACAGGGGCAGGACAGCTCCTACGAGCAGTACTTC. Translated: CASSRQGQDSSYEQYF.

A single count supports this clone. The chain is built from TRBV4-1 and TRBJ2-7, with D maybe TRBD1 (6 bases). Per the germline V gene, CDR1 is MGHRA and CDR2 is YSYEKL. V lost 4 bases and J lost 4, with 14 bases in between. This CDR3 has 14 amino acids. CDR3 loop: CASSLYGGQYEQYF. As DNA, the CDR3 is TGCGCCAGCAGCCTATATGGGGGCCAATACGAGCAGTACTTC.

This chain's CDR3 is CASSLVGVNTGELFF. The CDR3 nucleotides read TGTGCCAGCAGCTTAGTAGGGGTTAACACCGGGGAGCTGTTTTTT. The chain combines TRBV7-6 with TRBJ2-2, with a possible D match to TRBD1 (5 bases). V dropped 1 base and J dropped 2 bases, with 8 bases sitting between them. Germline V gene lookup returns CDR1 SGHVS and CDR2 FNYEAQ. The CDR3 sequence is 15 residues long.

This clone was picked up a small number of times. This chain connects TRBV28 to TRBJ2-2, with TRBD2 as a possible D gene (7 bases). From germline, CDR1 is MDHEN and CDR2 SYDVKM. The ends were cut back, 6 bases at V and 4 bases at J, with 18 bases in the middle. This CDR3 has 16 residues. The CDR3 DNA is TGTGCCAGCAGGGTCGGAGGGGGGGGCACCACCGGGGAGCTGTTTTTT. It encodes CASRVGGGGTTGELFF.